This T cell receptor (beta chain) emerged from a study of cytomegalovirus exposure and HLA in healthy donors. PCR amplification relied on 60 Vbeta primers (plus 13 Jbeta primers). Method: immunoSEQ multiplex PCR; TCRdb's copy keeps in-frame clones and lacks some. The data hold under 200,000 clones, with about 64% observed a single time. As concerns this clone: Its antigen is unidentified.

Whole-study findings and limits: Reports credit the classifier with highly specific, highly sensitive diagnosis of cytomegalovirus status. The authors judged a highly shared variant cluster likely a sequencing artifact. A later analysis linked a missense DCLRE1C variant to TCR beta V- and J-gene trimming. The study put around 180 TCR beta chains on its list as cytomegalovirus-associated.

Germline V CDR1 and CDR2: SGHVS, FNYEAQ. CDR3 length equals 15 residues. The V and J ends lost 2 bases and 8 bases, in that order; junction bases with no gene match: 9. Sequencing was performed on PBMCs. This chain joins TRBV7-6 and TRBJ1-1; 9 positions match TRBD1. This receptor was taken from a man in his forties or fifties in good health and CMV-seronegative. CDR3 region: CASSLFSEGTGEAFF. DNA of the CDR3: TGTGCCAGCAGCTTATTTTCTGAGGGGACAGGGGAAGCTTTCTTT.